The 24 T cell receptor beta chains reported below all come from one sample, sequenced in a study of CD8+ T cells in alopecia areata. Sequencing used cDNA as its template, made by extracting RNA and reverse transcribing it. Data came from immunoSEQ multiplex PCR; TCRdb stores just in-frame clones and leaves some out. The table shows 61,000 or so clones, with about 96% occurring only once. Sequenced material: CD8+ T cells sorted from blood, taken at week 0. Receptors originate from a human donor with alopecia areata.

CDR3 DNA sequence: TGTGCCAGCAGTGACAGGGATGGGGAAAAACTGTTTTTT. As protein: CASSDRDGEKLFF. V gene TRBV25-1 combines with J gene TRBJ1-4; D is possibly TRBD1 (5 bases). This CDR3 has 13 residues. V lost 3 bases, J lost 8 bases, and 10 bases lay in between. Germline loops: CDR1 MGHDK, CDR2 SYGVNS.

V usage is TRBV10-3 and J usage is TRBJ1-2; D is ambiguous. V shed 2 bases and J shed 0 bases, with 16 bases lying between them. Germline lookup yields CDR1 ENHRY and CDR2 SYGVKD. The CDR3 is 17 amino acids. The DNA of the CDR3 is TGTGCCATCAGTGAGACCCTCGCCTCCAAGGCTAACTATGGCTACACCTTC. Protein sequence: CAISETLASKANYGYTF.

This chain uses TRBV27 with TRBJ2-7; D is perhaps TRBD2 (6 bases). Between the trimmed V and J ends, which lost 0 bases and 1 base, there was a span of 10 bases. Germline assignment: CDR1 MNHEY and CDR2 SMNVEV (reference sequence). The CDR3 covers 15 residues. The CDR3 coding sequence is TGTGCCAGCAGTTTATCCAAGGCGGGGTCCTACGAGCAGTACTTC. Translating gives CASSLSKAGSYEQYF.

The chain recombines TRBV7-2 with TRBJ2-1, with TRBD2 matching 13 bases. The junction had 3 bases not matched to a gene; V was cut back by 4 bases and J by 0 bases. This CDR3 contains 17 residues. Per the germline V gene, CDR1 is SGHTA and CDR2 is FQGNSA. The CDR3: CASSWTSGGSSYNEQFF. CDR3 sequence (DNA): TGTGCCAGCAGCTGGACTAGCGGGGGAAGCTCCTACAATGAGCAGTTCTTC.

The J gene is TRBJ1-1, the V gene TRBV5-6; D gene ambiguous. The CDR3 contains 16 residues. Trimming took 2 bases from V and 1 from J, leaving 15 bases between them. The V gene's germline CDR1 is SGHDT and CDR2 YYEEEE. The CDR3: CASSFRFLDANTEAFF. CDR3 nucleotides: TGTGCCAGCAGCTTTCGTTTCCTGGACGCGAACACTGAAGCTTTCTTT. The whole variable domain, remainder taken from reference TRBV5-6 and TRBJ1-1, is DAGVTQSPTHLIKTRGQQVTLRCSPKSGHDTVSWYQQALGQGPQFIFQYYEEEERQRGNFPDRFSGHQFPNYSSELNVNALLLGDSALYLCASSFRFLDANTEAFFGQGTRLTVV.

CDR3 nucleotides: TGTGCCAGCAGCTTAAGCGGGGGGGCCGCCTACAATGAGCAGTTCTTC. Its protein product is CASSLSGGAAYNEQFF. This sequence joins TRBV7-2 and TRBJ2-1; 10 bases line up with TRBD2. CDR1 is SGHTA and CDR2 is FQGNSA in the germline V gene. J lost 2 bases, V lost 2 bases, and 3 bases had no gene match. The CDR3 sequence is 16 residues long. The full variable domain, in which reference TRBV7-2 and TRBJ2-1 provide the parts outside the CDR3, is GAGVSQSPSNKVTEKGKDVELRCDPISGHTALYWYRQSLGQGLEFLIYFQGNSAPDKSGLPSDRFSAERTGGSVSTLTIQRTQQEDSAVYLCASSLSGGAAYNEQFFGPGTRLTVL.

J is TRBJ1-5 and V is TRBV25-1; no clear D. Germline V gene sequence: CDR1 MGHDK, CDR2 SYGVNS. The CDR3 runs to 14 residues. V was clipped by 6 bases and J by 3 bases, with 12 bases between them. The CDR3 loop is CASRSRAVNQPQHF. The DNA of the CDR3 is TGTGCCAGCAGAAGCCGGGCCGTCAATCAGCCCCAGCATTTT. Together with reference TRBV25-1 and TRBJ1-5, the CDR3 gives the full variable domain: EADIYQTPRYLVIGTGKKITLECSQTMGHDKMYWYQQDPGMELHLIHYSYGVNSTEKGDLSSESTVSRIRTEHFPLTLESARPSHTSQYLCASRSRAVNQPQHFGDGTRLSIL.

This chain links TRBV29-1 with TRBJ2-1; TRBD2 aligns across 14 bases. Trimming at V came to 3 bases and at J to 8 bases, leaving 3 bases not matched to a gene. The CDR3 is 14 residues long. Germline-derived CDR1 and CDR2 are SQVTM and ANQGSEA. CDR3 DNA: TGCAGCGTTGAGACTAGCGGGGGGGTGGATGAGCAGTTCTTC. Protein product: CSVETSGGVDEQFF.

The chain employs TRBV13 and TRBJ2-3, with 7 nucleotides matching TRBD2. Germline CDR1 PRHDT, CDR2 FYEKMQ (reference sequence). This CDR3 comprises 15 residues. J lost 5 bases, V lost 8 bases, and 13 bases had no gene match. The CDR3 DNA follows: TGTGCCAGCTCCCGGGAGAGGGAGGGAGGAGATACGCAGTATTTT. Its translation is CASSREREGGDTQYF. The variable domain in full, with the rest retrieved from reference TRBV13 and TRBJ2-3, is AAGVIQSPRHLIKEKRETATLKCYPIPRHDTVYWYQQGPGQDPQFLISFYEKMQSDKGSIPDRFSAQQFSDYHSELNMSSLELGDSALYFCASSREREGGDTQYFGPGTRLTVL.

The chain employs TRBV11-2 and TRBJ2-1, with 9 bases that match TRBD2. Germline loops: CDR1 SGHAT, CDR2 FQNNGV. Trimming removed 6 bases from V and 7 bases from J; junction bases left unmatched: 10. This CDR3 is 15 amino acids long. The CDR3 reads CASRLGAGGGNEQFF. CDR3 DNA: TGTGCCAGCAGACTGGGAGCGGGGGGTGGGAATGAGCAGTTCTTC.

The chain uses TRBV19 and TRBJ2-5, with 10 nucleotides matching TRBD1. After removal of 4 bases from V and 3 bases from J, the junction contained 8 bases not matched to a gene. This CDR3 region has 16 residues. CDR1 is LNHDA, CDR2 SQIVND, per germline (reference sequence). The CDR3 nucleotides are TGTGCCAGTAGTAGATTCCCGGGACAGGGGAAAGAGACCCAGTACTTC. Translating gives CASSRFPGQGKETQYF.

The CDR3 loop reads CSVEWDTQGRGGDTQYF. CDR3 coding DNA: TGCAGCGTTGAATGGGACACCCAGGGGAGGGGCGGAGATACGCAGTATTTT. The V call is TRBV29-1, the J call TRBJ2-3; D may be TRBD2 (7 bases). The CDR3 is 17 amino acids. Germline-derived CDR1 and CDR2 are SQVTM and ANQGSEA. V shed 2 bases and J shed 5 bases, with 23 bases lying between them.

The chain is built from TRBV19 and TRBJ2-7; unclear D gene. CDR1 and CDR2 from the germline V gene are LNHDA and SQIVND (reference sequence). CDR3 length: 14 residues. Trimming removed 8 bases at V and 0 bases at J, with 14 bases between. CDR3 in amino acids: CASSFGYDSYEQYF. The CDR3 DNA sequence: TGTGCCAGTTCGTTCGGTTACGACTCCTACGAGCAGTACTTC.

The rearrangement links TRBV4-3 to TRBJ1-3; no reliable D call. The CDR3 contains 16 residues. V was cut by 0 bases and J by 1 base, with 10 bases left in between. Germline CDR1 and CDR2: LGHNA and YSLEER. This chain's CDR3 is CASSQDRTVSGNTIYF. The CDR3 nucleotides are TGCGCCAGCAGCCAAGATCGGACTGTATCTGGAAACACCATATATTTT.

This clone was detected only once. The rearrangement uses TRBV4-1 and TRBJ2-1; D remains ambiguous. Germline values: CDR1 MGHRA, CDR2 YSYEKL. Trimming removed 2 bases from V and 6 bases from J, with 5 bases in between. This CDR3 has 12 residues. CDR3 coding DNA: TGCGCCAGCAGCCAATATACCAATGAGCAGTTCTTC. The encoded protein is CASSQYTNEQFF.

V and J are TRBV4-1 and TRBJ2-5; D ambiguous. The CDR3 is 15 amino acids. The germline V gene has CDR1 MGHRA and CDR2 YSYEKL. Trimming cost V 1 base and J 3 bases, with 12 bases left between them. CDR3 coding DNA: TGCGCCAGCAGCCAAGTCCCAAGATTGAAAGAGACCCAGTACTTC. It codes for CASSQVPRLKETQYF.

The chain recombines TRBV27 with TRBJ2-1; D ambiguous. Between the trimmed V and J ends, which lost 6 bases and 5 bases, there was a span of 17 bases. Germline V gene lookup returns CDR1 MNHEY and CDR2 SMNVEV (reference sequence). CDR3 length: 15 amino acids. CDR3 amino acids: CASSPRPHDDNEQFF. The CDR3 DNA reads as TGTGCCAGCAGCCCCCGGCCTCATGATGACAATGAGCAGTTCTTC.

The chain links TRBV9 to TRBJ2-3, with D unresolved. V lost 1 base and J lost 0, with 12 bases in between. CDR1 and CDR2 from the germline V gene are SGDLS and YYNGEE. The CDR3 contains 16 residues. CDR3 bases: TGTGCCAGCAGCGTAAGTCTTTCCGAAAGCACAGATACGCAGTATTTT. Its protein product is CASSVSLSESTDTQYF.

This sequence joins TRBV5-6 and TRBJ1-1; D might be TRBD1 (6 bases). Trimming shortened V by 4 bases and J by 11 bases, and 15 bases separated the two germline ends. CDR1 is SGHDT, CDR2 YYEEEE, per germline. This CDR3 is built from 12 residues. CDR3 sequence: CASSGRGLGAFF. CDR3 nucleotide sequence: TGTGCCAGCAGCGGGCGGGGGCTCGGGGCTTTCTTT.

CDR3 sequence (DNA): TGTGCCAGCAGCCCAACTAGCGGGGGGGCCTACAATGAGCAGTTCTTC. Encoded protein: CASSPTSGGAYNEQFF. The chain has TRBV9 and TRBJ2-1, with 13 bases identical to TRBD2. CDR1 and CDR2 (germline): SGDLS, YYNGEE. This CDR3 has 16 amino acids. Trimming at V came to 4 bases and at J to 2 bases, leaving 3 bases not matched to a gene. Full variable domain (rest looked up from reference TRBV9 and TRBJ2-1): DSGVTQTPKHLITATGQRVTLRCSPRSGDLSVYWYQQSLDQGLQFLIQYYNGEERAKGNILERFSAQQFPDLHSELNLSSLELGDSALYFCASSPTSGGAYNEQFFGPGTRLTVL.

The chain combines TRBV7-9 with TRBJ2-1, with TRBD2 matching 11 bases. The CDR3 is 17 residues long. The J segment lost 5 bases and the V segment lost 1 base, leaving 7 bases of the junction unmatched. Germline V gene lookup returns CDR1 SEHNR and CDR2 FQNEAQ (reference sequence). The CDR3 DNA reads TGTGCCAGCAGCTTAGATCAGGGACTAGCGGAGAACAATGAGCAGTTCTTC. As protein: CASSLDQGLAENNEQFF.

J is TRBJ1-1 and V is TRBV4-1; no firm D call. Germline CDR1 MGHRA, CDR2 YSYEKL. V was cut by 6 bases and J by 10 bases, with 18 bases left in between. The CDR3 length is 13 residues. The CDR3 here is CASSATEVSGAFF. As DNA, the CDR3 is TGCGCCAGCAGTGCTACAGAGGTGTCCGGAGCTTTCTTT.

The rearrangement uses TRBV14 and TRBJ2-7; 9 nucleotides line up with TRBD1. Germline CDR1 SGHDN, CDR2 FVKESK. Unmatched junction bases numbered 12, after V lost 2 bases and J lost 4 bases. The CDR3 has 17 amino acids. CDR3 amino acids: CASSQRTGAPEWYEQYF. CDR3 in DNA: TGTGCCAGCAGCCAAAGGACAGGGGCCCCCGAGTGGTACGAGCAGTACTTC.

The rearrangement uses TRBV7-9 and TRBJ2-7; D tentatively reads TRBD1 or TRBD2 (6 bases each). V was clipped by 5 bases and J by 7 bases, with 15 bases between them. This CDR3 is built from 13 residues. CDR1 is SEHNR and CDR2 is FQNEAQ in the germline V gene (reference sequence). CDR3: CASSRFGGREQYF. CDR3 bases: TGTGCCAGCAGCCGCTTTGGGGGGCGGGAGCAGTACTTC.